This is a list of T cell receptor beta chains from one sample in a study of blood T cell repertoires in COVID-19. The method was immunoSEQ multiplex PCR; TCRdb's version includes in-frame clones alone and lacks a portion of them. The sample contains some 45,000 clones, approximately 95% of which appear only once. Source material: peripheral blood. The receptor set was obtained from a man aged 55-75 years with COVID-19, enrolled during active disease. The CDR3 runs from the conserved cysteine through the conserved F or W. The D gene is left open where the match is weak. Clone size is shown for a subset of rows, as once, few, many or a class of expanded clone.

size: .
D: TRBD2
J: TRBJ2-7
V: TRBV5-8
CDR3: CASSRTRGLPYEQYF
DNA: TGTGCCAGCAGCCGGACTAGGGGACTGCCCTACGAGCAGTACTTC

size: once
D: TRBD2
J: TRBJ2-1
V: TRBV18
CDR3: CASTEPGGSSYNEQFF
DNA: TGTGCCAGCACAGAACCGGGGGGGTCCTCCTACAATGAGCAGTTCTTC

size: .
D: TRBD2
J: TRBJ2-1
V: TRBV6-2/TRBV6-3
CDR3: CASTPRTGRGYNEQFF
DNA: TGTGCCAGCACCCCTCGGACCGGGAGGGGCTACAATGAGCAGTTCTTC

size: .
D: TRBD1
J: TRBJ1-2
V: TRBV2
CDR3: CASREPSRQGSIYGYTF
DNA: TGTGCCAGCAGAGAACCGAGTCGACAGGGGTCGATCTATGGCTACACCTTC

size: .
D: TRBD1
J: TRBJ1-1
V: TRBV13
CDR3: CASSRADRGRRAFF
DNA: TGTGCCAGCAGCCGCGCCGACAGGGGCAGGAGGGCTTTCTTT

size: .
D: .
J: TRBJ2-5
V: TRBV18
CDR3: CASSPNLARAEGETQYF
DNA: TGTGCCAGCTCACCTAACCTAGCGCGAGCAGAAGGAGAGACCCAGTACTTC

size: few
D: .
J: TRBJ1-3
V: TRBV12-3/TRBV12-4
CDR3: CASSFVSGNTIYF
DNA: TGTGCCAGCAGCTTCGTCTCTGGAAACACCATATATTTT

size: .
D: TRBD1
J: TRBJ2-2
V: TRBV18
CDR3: CASSPDRSNTGELFF
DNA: TGTGCCAGCTCACCGGACAGGAGTAACACCGGGGAGCTGTTTTTT

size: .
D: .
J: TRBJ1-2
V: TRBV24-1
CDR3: CATSDLNGHDQHYGYTF
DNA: TGTGCCACCAGTGATTTAAATGGACACGACCAACACTATGGCTACACCTTC

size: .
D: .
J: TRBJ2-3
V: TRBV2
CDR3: CASSDVYRSTDTQYF
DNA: TGTGCCAGCAGTGATGTTTACAGGAGCACAGATACGCAGTATTTT

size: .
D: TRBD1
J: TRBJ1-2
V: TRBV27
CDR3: CASSKDRGKGYTF
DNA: TGTGCCAGCAGTAAAGACAGGGGGAAGGGCTACACCTTC

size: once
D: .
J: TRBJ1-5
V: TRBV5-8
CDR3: CASSLRQGINQPQHF
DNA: TGTGCCAGCAGCTTACGGCAGGGGATAAATCAGCCCCAGCATTTT

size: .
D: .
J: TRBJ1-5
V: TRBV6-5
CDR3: CASRWGGEGNQPQHF
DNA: TGTGCCAGCAGATGGGGCGGGGAGGGCAATCAGCCCCAGCATTTT